The sequence of this T cell receptor (beta chain) was determined in a study of T cells in Graves' hyperthyroidism and ophthalmopathy. General observations from the study: Ophthalmopathy and stable hyperthyroidism were separated by a 13 V-J model.

The CDR3 covers 14 residues. Per the germline V gene, CDR1 is SEHNR and CDR2 is FQNEAQ (reference sequence). Diagnoses rested on clinical symptoms, serum thyroxine and TRAb, thyroid ultrasound and orbital computed tomography. RNA transcripts were the template for amplifying TCR beta CDR3 regions. When the TCR CDR3 underwent first-round RT-PCR, the HTBI primer set was used. TCRdb independently ran MiXCR on the multiplex PCR reads; one entry per CDR3 protein. The sample lists about 480,000 distinct CDR3 sequences, about 22% seen once, with approximately 54% in the top ten. Worth noting for this clonotype: What it recognizes is unknown. Its ends do not fully match the called genes, so a read error is possible.

This clonotype was sampled from a woman in her sixties or seventies with Graves' ophthalmopathy. The chain couples TRBV7-9 to TRBJ1-1; unclear D gene. Sequencing was done on a sample of blood. The CDR3 coding sequence is TGCGCCAGCAGCCAAGGGTCCCCCAACACTGAAGCTTTCTTT. Its protein is CASSQGSPNTEAFF.